These T cell receptor beta chains were read from a single sample in a study of T-cell memory formation after mild COVID-19. MiXCR was run by TCRdb on the 5' RACE reads, yielding one entry per CDR3 protein. The sample shows 280,000 or so distinct CDR3 sequences, around 8% of them seen only once. The sequencing sample was made of PBMCs or a T cell subset sorted from them (not recorded which). These receptors all come from a man aged 18 to 30 who had mild COVID-19 (a few samples of this study predate the infection). Cell type and time point are not known. Each CDR3 is given with its conserved first and last residue. D genes are given only for firm matches. Not all rows give a size; the values are once, few, many and, for expanded clones, a class.

D gene | J gene | clone size | V gene | CDR3 protein | CDR3 DNA
- | TRBJ1-4 | few | TRBV2 | CASKTSGWEKLFF | TGTGCCAGCAAGACGTCAGGGTGGGAAAAACTGTTTTTT
TRBD1 | TRBJ2-3 | - | TRBV4-3 | CASSSYRGYTQYF | TGCGCCAGCAGTTCCTACAGGGGGTATACGCAGTATTTT
- | TRBJ2-5 | many | TRBV3-1 | CASSQEGRGDQETQYF | TGTGCCAGCAGCCAAGAAGGCAGGGGGGACCAAGAGACCCAGTACTTC
- | TRBJ1-5 | few | TRBV12-3/TRBV12-4 | CASSFQGTNQPQHF | TGTGCCAGCAGTTTTCAGGGTACCAATCAGCCCCAGCATTTT
TRBD2 | TRBJ2-2 | few | TRBV11-2 | CASGNTGGTGELFF | TGTGCCAGCGGCAATACGGGAGGCACCGGGGAGCTGTTTTTT
TRBD1 | TRBJ1-1 | few | TRBV27 | CASRTGQMNTEAFF | TGTGCCAGTCGGACGGGACAGATGAACACTGAAGCTTTCTTT
- | TRBJ2-7 | few | TRBV2 | CASSDGNGISPYF | TGTGCCAGCAGTGACGGTAACGGAATTAGCCCGTACTTC
TRBD1 | TRBJ2-4 | - | TRBV6-5 | CASSTGQGGLAKNIQYF | TGTGCCAGCAGCACGGGACAGGGTGGTCTAGCCAAAAACATTCAGTACTTC
- | TRBJ1-2 | once | TRBV6-6 | CASSYSGAGYTF | TGTGCCAGCAGTTACTCGGGCGCTGGCTACACCTTC
- | TRBJ2-2 | many | TRBV10-3 | CAISPANTGELFF | TGTGCCATCAGTCCAGCTAACACCGGGGAGCTGTTTTTT
- | TRBJ2-2 | - | TRBV7-2 | CASSFFLSGAGELFF | TGTGCCAGCAGCTTCTTCCTCTCCGGTGCCGGGGAGCTGTTTTTT
- | TRBJ2-1 | few | TRBV5-1 | CASSLVTRYNEQFF | TGCGCCAGCAGCTTGGTCACGCGGTACAATGAGCAGTTCTTC
- | TRBJ2-5 | - | TRBV7-8 | CASSQADQTQYF | TGTGCCAGCAGCCAGGCGGACCAGACCCAGTACTTC
TRBD1 | TRBJ2-2 | few | TRBV7-8 | CASSLQGASTGELFF | TGTGCCAGCAGCTTACAGGGGGCATCTACCGGGGAGCTGTTTTTT
- | TRBJ1-1 | - | TRBV19 | CASSVGPTTEAFF | TGTGCCAGTAGTGTAGGCCCCACCACTGAAGCTTTCTTT
TRBD1 | TRBJ2-4 | few | TRBV7-9 | CASSSTGGANIQYF | TGTGCCAGCAGCTCAACAGGGGGCGCAAACATTCAGTACTTC
- | TRBJ2-4 | - | TRBV20-1 | CSAGTLRFQYF | TGCAGTGCTGGAACGTTACGATTTCAGTACTTC
TRBD1 | TRBJ1-5 | few | TRBV3-1 | CASSQTGVVPQHF | TGTGCCAGCAGCCAAACAGGGGTCGTGCCCCAGCATTTT
- | TRBJ1-1 | - | TRBV2 | CASSERKGEAFF | TGTGCCAGCAGTGAGCGCAAGGGTGAAGCTTTCTTT
TRBD2 | TRBJ2-2 | few | TRBV7-9 | CASGDVSGGDTGELFF | TGTGCCAGCGGGGACGTCTCGGGAGGGGACACCGGGGAGCTGTTTTTT
- | TRBJ2-2 | few | TRBV5-4 | CASHRDTGELFF | TGTGCCAGCCACAGGGACACCGGGGAGCTGTTTTTT
- | TRBJ2-1 | few | TRBV5-1 | CASSLVPGGVEQFF | TGCGCCAGCAGCTTGGTCCCAGGGGGGGTTGAGCAGTTCTTC
- | TRBJ2-6 | few | TRBV4-1 | CASSQGGFSGANVLTF | TGCGCCAGCAGCCAAGGGGGATTCTCTGGGGCCAACGTCCTGACTTTC
TRBD1 | TRBJ1-2 | - | TRBV4-2 | CASSQTGRSPSGYTF | TGTGCCAGCAGCCAGACAGGGCGATCACCAAGTGGCTACACCTTC
- | TRBJ2-5 | - | TRBV5-1 | CASSSYPVRMYQETQYF | TGCGCCAGCAGCTCTTACCCCGTGAGAATGTACCAAGAGACCCAGTACTTC
- | TRBJ1-2 | - | TRBV20-1 | CSARRPADYGYTF | TGCAGTGCTAGGAGGCCCGCCGACTATGGCTACACCTTC
- | TRBJ2-7 | few | TRBV5-1 | CASSLEAGDTYEQYF | TGCGCCAGCAGCTTGGAGGCAGGGGATACCTACGAGCAGTACTTC
- | TRBJ1-3 | - | TRBV12-3/TRBV12-4 | CASSTADSGNTIYF | TGTGCCAGCAGTACAGCCGACTCTGGAAACACCATATATTTT
TRBD1 | TRBJ2-3 | few | TRBV7-9 | CASSARQGSTDTQYF | TGTGCCAGCAGCGCTAGACAGGGTAGCACAGATACGCAGTATTTT